This T cell receptor (beta chain) was recorded in a study of human versus mouse CDR3 diversity and MHC coevolution. Measured with immunoSEQ multiplex PCR; TCRdb has only the in-frame clones, and not every one. The sample includes 86,000 or so clones, roughly 95% of them seen just once. V shed 7 bases and J 6 bases; nucleotides not matched to a gene: 16. Germline CDR1 GTSNPN, CDR2 SVGIG (reference sequence). The length of the CDR3 is 15 residues. Sequencing was carried out using naive CD4+ T cells from blood. The subset is: CD45RO-negative CD62L-positive naive CD4 T cells. The J gene is TRBJ2-7, the V gene TRBV30, with 9 bases fitting TRBD2. The receptor was isolated from a person between 25 and 69 years old in good health. The CDR3 nucleotides are TGTGCCTCCACAAAATCTAGCGGGGACCGGTTCGAGCAGTACTTC. Its protein product is CASTKSSGDRFEQYF.